The 22 T cell receptor beta chains in this list originate from one sample, sequenced in a study of cytomegalovirus exposure and HLA in healthy donors. The primer mix had 60 Vbeta and 13 Jbeta primers. TCRdb's copy holds only in-frame clones and misses some; the assay was immunoSEQ multiplex PCR. The sample holds more than 150,000 clones, roughly 80% seen once. The sample taken for sequencing was PBMCs. Receptors originate from a man aged 35 to 55 in good health and CMV-seronegative.

This clone was seen a single time. This rearrangement joins TRBV29-1 to TRBJ2-5; TRBD1 might be the D (5 bases). The germline CDR1 and CDR2 sequences are SQVTM and ANQGSEA. The CDR3 is made up of 13 amino acids. Trimming stripped 8 bases from V and 5 bases from J, with 18 bases between. CDR3 coding DNA: TGCAGCTGCCGGGTAGGGGCGGAGGAGACCCAGTACTTC. Its protein product is CSCRVGAEETQYF.

On this clone itself: The same CDR3 is also encoded by other DNA sequences in this sample. The V and J genes are TRBV18 and TRBJ1-2, with TRBD1 matching 8 bases. The CDR3 spans 15 residues. Germline V CDR1 and CDR2: KGHSH, LQKENI. V gave up 5 bases and J gave up 8 bases; unmatched junction bases: 13. CDR3 nucleotides: TGTGCCAGCTCAGGGGACAGGTCTGACTTGCGGGGCTACACCTTC. Its translation is CASSGDRSDLRGYTF.

This rearrangement joins TRBV28 to TRBJ2-4, with TRBD2 identical over 13 bases. Germline CDR1 and CDR2: MDHEN and SYDVKM. With 4 bases clipped from V and 0 bases from J, the junction kept 6 bases outside the gene matches. The length of the CDR3 is 18 residues. The DNA for the CDR3 is TGTGCCAGCAGTTCCGGGACTAGCGGGACTCTAGCCAAAAACATTCAGTACTTC. Amino acids: CASSSGTSGTLAKNIQYF.

The chain combines TRBV5-4 with TRBJ2-3, with a possible D match to TRBD2 (6 bases). With 5 bases removed from V and 8 bases from J, the gap between germline ends came to 15 bases. The CDR3 is 13 amino acids. Germline CDR1 is SGHNT and CDR2 is YYREEE (reference sequence). CDR3 region: CASRRDLEGTQYF. The CDR3 nucleotides are TGTGCCAGCAGACGGGACTTGGAGGGTACGCAGTATTTT.

Written as DNA, the CDR3 is TGTGCCAGCAGCCAGTCAAGCGGAACCTACAATGAGCAGTTCTTC. Its translation: CASSQSSGTYNEQFF. The chain employs TRBV4-2 and TRBJ2-1; the D gene is possibly TRBD2 (5 bases). V lost 3 bases to trimming and J lost 2 bases, with 11 bases between them. The CDR3 totals 15 residues. Germline V CDR1 and CDR2: LGHNA, YNFKEQ.

The V call is TRBV27, the J call TRBJ2-3, with no clear D. The CDR3 consists of 14 residues. Trimming removed 0 bases from V and 0 bases from J, with 4 bases in between. Per the germline V gene, CDR1 is MNHEY and CDR2 is SMNVEV (reference sequence). The CDR3 reads CASSLSASTDTQYF. CDR3 nucleotide sequence: TGTGCCAGCAGTTTATCGGCCAGCACAGATACGCAGTATTTT.

The chain recombines TRBV9 with TRBJ2-1; 14 bases map to TRBD2. CDR1 is SGDLS, CDR2 YYNGEE, per germline. J was trimmed by 4 bases and V by 4 bases; bases with no gene match: 7. This CDR3 has 17 residues. The CDR3 coding sequence is TGTGCCAGCAGCCCCGGGACTAGCGGGAGATCGTACAATGAGCAGTTCTTC. Its protein is CASSPGTSGRSYNEQFF.

V is TRBV11-2 and J is TRBJ2-6, with TRBD1 identical over 9 bases. Germline assignment: CDR1 SGHAT and CDR2 FQNNGV. Trimming at V came to 2 bases and at J to 0 bases, leaving 8 bases not matched to a gene. The CDR3 totals 19 residues. The CDR3 loop reads CASSLSDRGGFSGANVLTF. The CDR3 region has the DNA TGTGCCAGCAGCTTATCGGACAGGGGAGGTTTCTCTGGGGCCAACGTCCTGACTTTC.

The chain employs TRBV19 and TRBJ1-4, with 10 bases that match TRBD1. Germline loops: CDR1 LNHDA, CDR2 SQIVND (reference sequence). This CDR3 spans 14 amino acids. With V trimmed by 5 bases and J by 12 bases, 9 bases remained unmatched. CDR3 nucleotides: TGTGCCAGTAGTCCCCGACAGGGGGCAGGGGAACTGTTTTTT. This codes for CASSPRQGAGELFF.

The chain combines TRBV27 with TRBJ2-5; 10 bases fit TRBD1. The CDR3 runs to 16 residues. Unmatched junction bases numbered 9, after V lost 4 bases and J lost 4 bases. The V gene's germline CDR1 is MNHEY and CDR2 SMNVEV (reference sequence). The CDR3 region is CASSSPRDRGRETQYF. CDR3 bases: TGTGCCAGCAGTTCGCCCCGGGACAGGGGTCGAGAGACCCAGTACTTC.

This sequence joins TRBV18 and TRBJ2-1, with 16 bases fitting TRBD2. V shed 4 bases and J 0 bases; nucleotides not matched to a gene: 9. CDR1 and CDR2 from the germline V gene are KGHSH and LQKENI. CDR3 length: 20 amino acids. CDR3 region: CASSRRGTSGGDPSYNEQFF. In DNA form, the CDR3 reads TGTGCCAGCTCACGCCGGGGGACTAGCGGGGGGGATCCCTCCTACAATGAGCAGTTCTTC. Complete variable domain (other parts from reference TRBV18 and TRBJ2-1): NAGVMQNPRHLVRRRGQEARLRCSPMKGHSHVYWYRQLPEEGLKFMVYLQKENIIDESGMPKERFSAEFPKEGPSILRIQQVVRGDSAAYFCASSRRGTSGGDPSYNEQFFGPGTRLTVL.

This clone was seen only once. The chain couples TRBV11-3 to TRBJ2-1; the match to TRBD1 covers 8 bases. This CDR3 is built from 16 residues. Germline V lookup: CDR1 SGHNT, CDR2 YENEEA. The trim removed 4 bases at V and 4 bases at J, leaving 9 bases unmatched. DNA of the CDR3: TGTGCCAGCAGCTATACCGACAGGGGCCCTTACAATGAGCAGTTCTTC. Translation: CASSYTDRGPYNEQFF.

The table lists this clone with a few counts. This chain uses TRBV5-1 with TRBJ2-7; 7 positions agree with TRBD1. The CDR3 loop spans 14 amino acids. Trimming at V came to 4 bases and at J to 2 bases, leaving 6 bases not matched to a gene. CDR1 is SGHRS, CDR2 YFSETQ, per germline. This CDR3 is CASSRRQGPYEQYF. In DNA, the CDR3 is TGCGCCAGCAGCCGGAGACAGGGTCCCTACGAGCAGTACTTC.

The chain employs TRBV29-1 and TRBJ2-1; 7 nucleotides line up with TRBD1. This CDR3 has 14 amino acids. Germline lookup yields CDR1 SQVTM and CDR2 ANQGSEA. After removal of 3 bases from V and 0 bases from J, the junction contained 2 bases not matched to a gene. CDR3 region: CSVERDSSYNEQFF. CDR3 sequence (DNA): TGCAGCGTTGAGAGGGACAGCTCCTACAATGAGCAGTTCTTC.

This clone was detected only a few times. The genes are TRBV7-2 and TRBJ1-3; D is possibly TRBD1 (5 bases). Looked up from germline, CDR1 is SGHTA and CDR2 is FQGNSA. V shed 0 bases and J shed 0 bases, with 9 bases lying between them. This CDR3 has 16 residues. The CDR3 nucleotides read TGTGCCAGCAGCTTAGCTACAGGTCTCTCTGGAAACACCATATATTTT. This translates into CASSLATGLSGNTIYF.

This chain links TRBV6-5 with TRBJ2-2, with 10 bases fitting TRBD1. The CDR3 runs to 15 residues. Germline loops: CDR1 MNHEY, CDR2 SVGAGI. V gave up 8 bases and J gave up 3 bases; unmatched junction bases: 6. The CDR3 DNA is TGTGCCAGCTCTAAGACAGGGGGCGACACCGGGGAGCTGTTTTTT. Translated: CASSKTGGDTGELFF.

The gene calls are TRBV4-3 and TRBJ2-1; 9 bases map to TRBD2. The junction had 7 bases not matched to a gene; V was cut back by 1 base and J by 6 bases. CDR3 size: 16 residues. Germline lookup yields CDR1 LGHNA and CDR2 YSLEER. In DNA form, the CDR3 reads TGCGCCAGCAGCCAAGGGGGGCGGGGGGGCTCCAATGAGCAGTTCTTC. Translating gives CASSQGGRGGSNEQFF.

The chain carries TRBV10-3 and TRBJ2-3; D perhaps matches TRBD1 (5 bases). Germline-derived CDR1 and CDR2 are ENHRY and SYGVKD. The CDR3 covers 14 residues. Trimming removed 6 bases from V and 2 bases from J, with 12 bases in between. CDR3 in amino acids: CAIRRQDNTDTQYF. In DNA form, the CDR3 reads TGTGCCATCAGGCGGCAGGACAACACAGATACGCAGTATTTT.

This sequence joins TRBV5-6 and TRBJ1-1, with D perhaps matching TRBD1 (5 bases). With 6 bases removed from V and 1 base from J, the gap between germline ends came to 10 bases. Germline CDR1 SGHDT, CDR2 YYEEEE. The length of the CDR3 is 13 residues. CDR3 sequence: CASNFGQNTEAFF. The DNA for the CDR3 is TGTGCCAGCAACTTTGGACAGAACACTGAAGCTTTCTTT.

V and J are TRBV5-6 and TRBJ1-1, with D perhaps TRBD1 (5 bases). This CDR3 contains 12 residues. The V gene's germline CDR1 is SGHDT and CDR2 YYEEEE. The V end was cut by 0 bases, the J end by 10 bases, with 10 bases between. Written as DNA, the CDR3 is TGTGCCAGCAGCTTGGGGGGCGCAGGAGCTTTCTTT. Translated: CASSLGGAGAFF.

V usage is TRBV4-1 and J usage is TRBJ2-7; the match to TRBD2 covers 7 bases. V shed 0 bases, J shed 6 bases, and the junction held 8 bases outside the gene matches. Germline V gene lookup returns CDR1 MGHRA and CDR2 YSYEKL. This CDR3 comprises 15 residues. The CDR3 DNA is TGCGCCAGCAGCCAAGATCAGCGGGAAACCTTCGAGCAGTACTTC. Its protein is CASSQDQRETFEQYF.

The count of this clone is one. The CDR3 sequence: CASSLGAGDYEQYF. CDR3 sequence (DNA): TGCGCCAGCAGCTTGGGGGCGGGGGACTACGAGCAGTACTTC. This chain connects TRBV5-1 to TRBJ2-7; TRBD2 matches at 7 bases. V dropped 0 bases and J dropped 3; count of bases not matched to a gene: 3. Germline CDR1 and CDR2: SGHRS and YFSETQ. The CDR3 consists of 14 residues. Full variable domain (missing parts from reference TRBV5-1 and TRBJ2-7): KAGVTQTPRYLIKTRGQQVTLSCSPISGHRSVSWYQQTPGQGLQFLFEYFSETQRNKGNFPGRFSGRQFSNSRSEMNVSTLELGDSALYLCASSLGAGDYEQYFGPGTRLTVT.